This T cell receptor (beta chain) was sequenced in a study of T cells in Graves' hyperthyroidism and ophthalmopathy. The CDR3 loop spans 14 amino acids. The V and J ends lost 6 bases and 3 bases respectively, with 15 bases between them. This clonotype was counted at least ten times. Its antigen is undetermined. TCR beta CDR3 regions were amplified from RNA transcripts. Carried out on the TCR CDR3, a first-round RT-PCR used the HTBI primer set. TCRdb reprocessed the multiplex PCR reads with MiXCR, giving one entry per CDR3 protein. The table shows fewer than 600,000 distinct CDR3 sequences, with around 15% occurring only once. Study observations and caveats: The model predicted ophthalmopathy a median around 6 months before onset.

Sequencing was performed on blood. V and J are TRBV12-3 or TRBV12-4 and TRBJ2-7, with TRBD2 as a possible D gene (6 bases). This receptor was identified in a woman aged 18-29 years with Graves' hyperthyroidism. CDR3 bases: TGTGCCAGCAGCCGTAGGGACTCCCACTACGAGCAGTACTTC. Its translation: CASSRRDSHYEQYF.